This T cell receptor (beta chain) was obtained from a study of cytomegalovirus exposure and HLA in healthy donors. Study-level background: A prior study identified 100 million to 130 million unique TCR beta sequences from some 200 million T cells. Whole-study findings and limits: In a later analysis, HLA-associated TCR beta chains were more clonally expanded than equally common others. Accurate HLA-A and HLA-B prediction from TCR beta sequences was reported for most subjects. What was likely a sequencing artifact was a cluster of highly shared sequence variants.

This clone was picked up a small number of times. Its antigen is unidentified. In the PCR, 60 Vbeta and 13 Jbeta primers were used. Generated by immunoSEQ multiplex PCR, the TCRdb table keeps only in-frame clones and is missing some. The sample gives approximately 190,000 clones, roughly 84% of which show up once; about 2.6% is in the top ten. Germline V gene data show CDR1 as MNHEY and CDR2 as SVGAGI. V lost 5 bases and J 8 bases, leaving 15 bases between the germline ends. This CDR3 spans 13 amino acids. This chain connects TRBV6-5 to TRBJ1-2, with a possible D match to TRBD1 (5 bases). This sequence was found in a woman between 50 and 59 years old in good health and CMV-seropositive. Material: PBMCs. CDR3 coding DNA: TGTGCCAGCAGTCCCTTGGGGCGAACAGGCTACACCTTC. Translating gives CASSPLGRTGYTF.